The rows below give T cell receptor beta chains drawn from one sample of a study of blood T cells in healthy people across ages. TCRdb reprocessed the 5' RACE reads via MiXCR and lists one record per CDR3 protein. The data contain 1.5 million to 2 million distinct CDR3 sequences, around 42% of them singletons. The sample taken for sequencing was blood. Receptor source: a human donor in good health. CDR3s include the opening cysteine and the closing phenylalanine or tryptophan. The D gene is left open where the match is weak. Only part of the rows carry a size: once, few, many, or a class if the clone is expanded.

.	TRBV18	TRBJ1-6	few	TGTGCCAGCTCACCGAGACGGGCCCTGGGGGCACCCCTCCACTTT	CASSPRRALGAPLHF
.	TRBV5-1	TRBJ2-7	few	TGCGCCAGCAGCTTGTATGGCGCCCATTCCTACGAGCAGTACTTC	CASSLYGAHSYEQYF
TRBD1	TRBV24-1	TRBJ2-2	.	TGTGCCACCAGTGACCACCGACAGGGAGCCACCGGGGAGCTGTTTTTT	CATSDHRQGATGELFF
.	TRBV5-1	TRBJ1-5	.	TGCGCCAGCAGCTGGGGGATAGACCTGAATCAGCCCCAGCATTTT	CASSWGIDLNQPQHF
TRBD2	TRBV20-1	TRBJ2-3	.	TGCAGTACTAGCGGGGGGGGAGATACGCAGTATTTT	CSTSGGGDTQYF
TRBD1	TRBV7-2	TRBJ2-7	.	TGTGCCAGCAGCTCGGACAGGGGAGTGGACGAGCAGTACTTC	CASSSDRGVDEQYF
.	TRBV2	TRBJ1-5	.	TGTGCCAGCAGTGGAGGCCGTTATCAGCCCCAGCATTTT	CASSGGRYQPQHF
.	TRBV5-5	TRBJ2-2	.	TGTGCCAGCAGTACTGGAGCCGGGACCGGGGAGCTGTTTTTT	CASSTGAGTGELFF
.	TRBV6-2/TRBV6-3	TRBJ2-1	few	TGTGCCAGCAGTTCTGTAGGGGTTTCCTACAATGAGCAGTTCTTC	CASSSVGVSYNEQFF
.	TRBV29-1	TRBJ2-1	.	TGCAGCGTTGTCGGGGTTTCCTCCTACGAGCAGTTCTTC	CSVVGVSSYEQFF
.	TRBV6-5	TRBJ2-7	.	TGTGCCAGCAGTTACGCCGGACGGACCTACGAGCAGTACTTC	CASSYAGRTYEQYF
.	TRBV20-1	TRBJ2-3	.	TGCAGTGCTAGAGTGGGGGCGAGGGATGACACAGATACGCAGTATTTT	CSARVGARDDTDTQYF
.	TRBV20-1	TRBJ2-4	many	TGCAGTGCTGGTCGACTAGCCAAAAACATTCAGTACTTC	CSAGRLAKNIQYF
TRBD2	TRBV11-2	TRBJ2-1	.	TGTGCCGGCAGCTTAGCGGGGGTCCTTGAGCAGTTCTTC	CAGSLAGVLEQFF
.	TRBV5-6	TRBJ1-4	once	TGTGCCAGCAGCACCGGCAGTCCTCGGGAAAAACTGCTTTTT	CASSTGSPREKLLF
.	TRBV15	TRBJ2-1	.	TGTGCCACCAGCCCCAGACAGAGCTCCTACAATGAGCAGTTCTTC	CATSPRQSSYNEQFF
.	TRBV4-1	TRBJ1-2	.	TGCGCCAGCAGCCAAAGGGTCCTAATTAACTATGGCTGCACCTTC	CASSQRVLINYGCTF
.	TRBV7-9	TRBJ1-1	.	TGTGCCAGCAGCTTAGAGCATCCGGGACACCCGAACACTGAAGCTTTCTTT	CASSLEHPGHPNTEAFF
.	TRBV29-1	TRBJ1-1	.	TGCAGCGTTGAAGATCTTAGGGCAGGTCGGGAGGCTTTCTTT	CSVEDLRAGREAFF
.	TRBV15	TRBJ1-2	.	TGTGCCACCAGCAGAGATAAAGGACACCTATATGGCTACACCTTC	CATSRDKGHLYGYTF
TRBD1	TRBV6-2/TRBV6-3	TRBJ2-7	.	TGTGCCAGCAGACTCCGGGACAGGTCTGGCTACGAGCAGTACTTC	CASRLRDRSGYEQYF
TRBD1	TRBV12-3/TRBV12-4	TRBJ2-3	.	TGTGCCAGCCAACCGGGACAGGGGGATGCAGATGCGCAGTATTTT	CASQPGQGDADAQYF
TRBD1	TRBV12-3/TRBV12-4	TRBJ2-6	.	TGTGCCAGCAGTCTCGGGACAGGGGTTCCTGGGGCCAACGTCCAGACTTTC	CASSLGTGVPGANVQTF
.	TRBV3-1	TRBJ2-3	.	TGTGCCAGCAGCCCCGGACCCATTAGCACAGATACGCAGTATTTT	CASSPGPISTDTQYF
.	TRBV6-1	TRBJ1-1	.	TGTGCCAGCACCTACAGGTTGAACACTGAAGCTTTCTTT	CASTYRLNTEAFF
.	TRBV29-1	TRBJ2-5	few	TGCAGCGTTGAAGATCGCGGACGGTCCCAAGAGACCCAGTACTTC	CSVEDRGRSQETQYF
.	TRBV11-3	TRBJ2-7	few	TGTGCCAGCAGGCAGACGGACCTTCCCCGCTCCTACGAGCAGTACTTC	CASRQTDLPRSYEQYF
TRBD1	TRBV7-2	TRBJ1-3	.	TGTGCCAGCACCTGGGACAGCTCTGGAAACACCATATATTTT	CASTWDSSGNTIYF
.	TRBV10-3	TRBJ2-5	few	TGTGCCAACTCAATCGGGGGAGAGACCCAGTACTTC	CANSIGGETQYF
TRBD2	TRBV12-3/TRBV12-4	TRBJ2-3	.	TGTGCCAGCAGTACGACTAGCGGGGGACCCCCAGATACGCAGTATTTT	CASSTTSGGPPDTQYF
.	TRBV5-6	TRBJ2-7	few	TGTGCCAGCAGCTTGGCCTCTGTTGTCGAGCAGTACTTC	CASSLASVVEQYF
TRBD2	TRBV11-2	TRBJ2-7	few	TGTGCCAGCAGCTCGCCCTTTCGCGGGGGGACCTACGAGCAGTACTTC	CASSSPFRGGTYEQYF
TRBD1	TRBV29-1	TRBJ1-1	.	TGCAGCGTACAAACGGGACAGGGGACTGAAGCTTTCTTT	CSVQTGQGTEAFF
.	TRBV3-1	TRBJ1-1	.	TGTGCCAGCAGCCCCGCACAGACGGACACTGAAGCTTTCTTT	CASSPAQTDTEAFF
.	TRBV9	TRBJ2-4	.	TGTGCCAGCAGCGCCAGAGCGGAAAACATTCAGTACTTC	CASSARAENIQYF
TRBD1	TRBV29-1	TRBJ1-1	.	TGCAGCGTTGGGCGGGACAGACTGAACACTGAAGCTTTCTTT	CSVGRDRLNTEAFF
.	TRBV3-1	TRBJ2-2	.	TGTGCCAGCACCTTGGACTTCGGGGAGCTGTTTTTT	CASTLDFGELFF
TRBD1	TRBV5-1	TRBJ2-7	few	TGCGCCAGCAGCTTCGTACTTCAGGGGGTTGAGCAGTACTTC	CASSFVLQGVEQYF
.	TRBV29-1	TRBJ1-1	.	TGCAGCGTTTCGGGGGGGGGCACTGAAGCTTTCTTT	CSVSGGGTEAFF
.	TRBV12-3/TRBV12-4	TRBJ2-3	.	TGTGCCAGCACCCGAACTAGCACAGATACGCAGTATTTT	CASTRTSTDTQYF
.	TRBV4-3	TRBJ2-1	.	TGCGCCAGCAGCCTCTGGCAGGACTACTACAATGAGCAGTTCTTC	CASSLWQDYYNEQFF
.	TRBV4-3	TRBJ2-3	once	TGCGCCAGCAGCCGGATGGGCACAGATACGCAGTATTTT	CASSRMGTDTQYF
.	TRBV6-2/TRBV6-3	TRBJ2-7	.	TGTGCCAGCAGGCCAAACTCCTACGAGCAGTACTTC	CASRPNSYEQYF
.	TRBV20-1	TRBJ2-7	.	TGCAGTGCTAGCCGCCAGGGCCAGTACGAGCAGTACTTC	CSASRQGQYEQYF
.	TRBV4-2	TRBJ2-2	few	TGTGCCAGCAGCCAGCGTCTCGGGCCCGGGGAGCTGTTTTTT	CASSQRLGPGELFF
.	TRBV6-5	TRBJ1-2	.	TGTGCCAGCAGTTACGGGTCACAGGTCGTTATTCCCTATGGCTACACCTTC	CASSYGSQVVIPYGYTF
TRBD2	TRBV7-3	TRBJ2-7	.	TGTGCCAGCAGCTTCGGGACTAGCGGGGTTTACGGGCAGTACTTC	CASSFGTSGVYGQYF
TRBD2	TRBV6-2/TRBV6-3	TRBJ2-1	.	TGTGCCAGCAGACAACCGGGACTAGCGGTGAACAATGAGCAGTTCTTC	CASRQPGLAVNNEQFF
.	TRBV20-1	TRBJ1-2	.	TGCAGTGCTAGCCGGGCGTGGAACAAGGAAAACTATGGCTACACCTTC	CSASRAWNKENYGYTF
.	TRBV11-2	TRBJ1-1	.	TGTGCCAGCAGGCATCCCAGCCCTGAAGCTTTCTTT	CASRHPSPEAFF
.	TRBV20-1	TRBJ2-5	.	TGCAGTGCTAGAGACCCAGAGGGCCTAGATCCCCAAGAGACCCGGTACTTC	CSARDPEGLDPQETRYF
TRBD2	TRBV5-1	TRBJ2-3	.	TGCGCCAGCACGACTAGCGGGGGCCCTAGCACAGATACGCAGTATTTT	CASTTSGGPSTDTQYF
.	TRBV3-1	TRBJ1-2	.	TGTGCCAGCAGCCAAGAGGTCTGGTCGGGTGGCTACACCTTC	CASSQEVWSGGYTF
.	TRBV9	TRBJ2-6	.	TGTGCCAGCAGCGTTGACACTGGGGCCAACGTCCTGACTTTC	CASSVDTGANVLTF